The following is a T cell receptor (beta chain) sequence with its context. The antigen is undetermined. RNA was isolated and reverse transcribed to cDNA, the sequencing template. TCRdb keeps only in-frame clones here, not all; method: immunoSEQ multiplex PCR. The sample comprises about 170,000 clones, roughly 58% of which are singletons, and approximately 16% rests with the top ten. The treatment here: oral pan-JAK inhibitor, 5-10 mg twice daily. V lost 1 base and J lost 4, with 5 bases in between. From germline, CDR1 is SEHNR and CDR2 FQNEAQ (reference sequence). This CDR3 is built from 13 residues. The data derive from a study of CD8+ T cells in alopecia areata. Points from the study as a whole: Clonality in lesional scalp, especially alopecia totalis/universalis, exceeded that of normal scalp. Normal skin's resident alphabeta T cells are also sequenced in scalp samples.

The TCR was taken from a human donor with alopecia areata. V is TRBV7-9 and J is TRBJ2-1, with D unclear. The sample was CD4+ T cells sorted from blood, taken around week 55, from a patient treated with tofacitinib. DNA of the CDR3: TGTGCCAGCAGCTTAGACATGTACAATGAGCAGTTCTTC. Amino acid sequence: CASSLDMYNEQFF.